Listed below are T cell receptor beta chains from one sample, sequenced in a study of OX40 agonist ivuxolimab in advanced cancers. The repertoire was sequenced with immunoSEQ multiplex PCR; TCRdb's copy has only in-frame clones and lacks some. The sample comprises over 85,000 clones, roughly 83% of which are singletons, and more than 1.1% rests with the top ten. The specimen comprised CD4+ or CD8+ T cells sorted from blood, sampled in a trial of the OX40 agonist ivuxolimab. These receptors originate from an adult with an advanced solid tumor such as melanoma, head and neck, liver or kidney cancer. CDR3s include the opening cysteine and the closing phenylalanine or tryptophan. D genes are given only for firm matches. For some rows the clone size is stated as once, few or many, or as a class when expanded; others skip it.

D	size	V	J	DNA	CDR3
NA	NA	TRBV7-6	TRBJ1-1	TGTGCCAGCAGCTTATACAGGGACACTGAAGCTTTCTTT	CASSLYRDTEAFF
NA	few	TRBV7-3	TRBJ1-6	TGTGCCAGCAGCTTAGGAGGGGGGAATTCACCCCTCCACTTT	CASSLGGGNSPLHF
TRBD2	NA	TRBV28	TRBJ2-5	TGTGCCAGCGGAGTAACTAGCGGGGGGTTTCAAGAGACCCAGTACTTC	CASGVTSGGFQETQYF
NA	NA	TRBV19	TRBJ1-5	TGTGCCGCAGCAGGGATAGGGCCTCCATGGGATCAGCCCCAGCATTTT	CAAAGIGPPWDQPQHF
NA	few	TRBV7-2	TRBJ2-7	TGTGCCAGCACCCAAGGGGGTCTAGCCCTCTACGAGCAGTACTTC	CASTQGGLALYEQYF
NA	NA	TRBV5-6	TRBJ1-2	TGTGCCAGCACCCTTGAAGCTGGGTTGAACTATGGCTACACCTTC	CASTLEAGLNYGYTF
TRBD1	NA	TRBV19	TRBJ2-2	TGTGCCAGTTCTGACAGGGGTGGGACCGGGGAGCTGTTTTTT	CASSDRGGTGELFF
TRBD1	NA	TRBV6-5	TRBJ2-7	TGTGCCAGCCAAGACAGGGGTATAGAGCAGTACTTC	CASQDRGIEQYF
NA	NA	TRBV28	TRBJ1-4	TGTGCCAGCAGTTTGGTGGGGGGCGGCGAAAAACTGTTTTTT	CASSLVGGGEKLFF
NA	NA	TRBV19	TRBJ2-7	TGTGCCAGTAGTGCCAGTGGCAGATCCTACGAGCAGTACTTC	CASSASGRSYEQYF
NA	NA	TRBV18	TRBJ1-4	TGTGCCAGCTCTAACCCGGGACTAAGGGGGGAAAAACTGTTTTTT	CASSNPGLRGEKLFF
NA	NA	TRBV28	TRBJ2-5	TGTGCCAGCAGTTTCTTGGGGCGGCCCGAGACCCAGTACTTC	CASSFLGRPETQYF